This T cell receptor (beta chain) was sequenced in a study of T cell responses to AZD1222 COVID-19 vaccine. At the level of the study: The study pooled second doses at about 4 or about 12 weeks.

Profiled with immunoSEQ multiplex PCR; TCRdb holds only in-frame clones, not every one. In the table there are approximately 170,000 clones, 75% to 90% of which are singletons. Germline CDR1 reads MDHEN; CDR2 reads SYDVKM. The germline V and J ends were trimmed by 5 bases and 10 bases, with 11 bases remaining between them. The CDR3 has 11 residues. Study-wide points: The donors showed a predominance of white British ancestry and of females, with possible underestimation of clonal diversity. Regions 160-218 and 743-854 held dominance among vaccine-associated CD4 TCRs, which spanned spike.

This clone was detected only once. Its antigen is still unknown. The sequencing here drew on peripheral blood, taken on day 0 of AZD1222 vaccination. This TCR came from an adult in good health. J is TRBJ1-1 and V is TRBV28, with D possibly matching TRBD1 (5 bases). As DNA, the CDR3 is TGTGCCAGCAGTATCAGGGAGGCAGCTTTCTTT. It specifies CASSIREAAFF.